These T cell receptor beta chains were read from a single sample in a study of blood T cell repertoires in COVID-19. Repertoires were generated with immunoSEQ multiplex PCR, while TCRdb's copy carries only in-frame clones and drops some. The table lists roughly 6,800 clones, roughly nine tenths of them singletons, with approximately 16% in the top ten. The sample consisted of peripheral blood. These receptor sequences come from a human donor in a cohort sampled during active COVID-19. The CDR3 runs from the conserved cysteine through the conserved F or W. Fields, in order: CDR3 protein, CDR3 DNA, V gene, J gene, D gene, clone size. A D gene is named only where the DNA matches it firmly. Some rows mark clone size as missing; the rest say once, few, many or name a class of expanded clone.

cdr3_aa: CASSMSRGTDTQYF
cdr3_nt: TGTGCCAGTAGTATGTCCAGGGGCACAGATACGCAGTATTTT
v_call: TRBV19
j_call: TRBJ2-3
d_call: -
clone_size: -

cdr3_aa: CASSAEDRVDSPLHF
cdr3_nt: TGTGCCAGCAGTGCCGAGGACAGGGTGGATTCACCCCTCCACTTT
v_call: TRBV28
j_call: TRBJ1-6
d_call: TRBD1
clone_size: -

cdr3_aa: CASSFGQGEGYEQYF
cdr3_nt: TGTGCCAGCAGCTTCGGACAGGGGGAAGGGTACGAGCAGTACTTC
v_call: TRBV5-4
j_call: TRBJ2-7
d_call: TRBD1
clone_size: -

cdr3_aa: CASSLVVAGSGETQYF
cdr3_nt: TGCGCCAGCAGCTTGGTGGTGGCAGGGTCAGGGGAGACCCAGTACTTC
v_call: TRBV5-1
j_call: TRBJ2-5
d_call: -
clone_size: once

cdr3_aa: CASSPARNQPQHF
cdr3_nt: TGCGCCAGCAGCCCCGCTAGAAATCAGCCCCAGCATTTT
v_call: TRBV4-3
j_call: TRBJ1-5
d_call: -
clone_size: -

cdr3_aa: CASSPKSTTGASNTGELFF
cdr3_nt: TGTGCCAGCAGCCCAAAATCTACCACAGGGGCCTCCAACACCGGGGAGCTGTTTTTT
v_call: TRBV5-5
j_call: TRBJ2-2
d_call: TRBD1
clone_size: -

cdr3_aa: CASSFTGTGANVLTF
cdr3_nt: TGTGCCAGCAGTTTTACGGGGACTGGGGCCAACGTCCTGACTTTC
v_call: TRBV28
j_call: TRBJ2-6
d_call: -
clone_size: -

cdr3_aa: CARWDREVFEQYF
cdr3_nt: TGTGCCAGATGGGACAGGGAAGTGTTCGAGCAGTACTTC
v_call: TRBV27
j_call: TRBJ2-7
d_call: TRBD1
clone_size: few

cdr3_aa: CASSLRSGSETQYF
cdr3_nt: TGTGCCAGCAGCCTGCGTAGCGGGAGTGAGACCCAGTACTTC
v_call: TRBV11-2
j_call: TRBJ2-5
d_call: TRBD2
clone_size: -

cdr3_aa: CASSMGRVNTEAFF
cdr3_nt: TGTGCCAGTAGTATGGGCAGGGTGAACACTGAAGCTTTCTTT
v_call: TRBV19
j_call: TRBJ1-1
d_call: -
clone_size: -

cdr3_aa: CASTSGQGASNSPLHF
cdr3_nt: TGTGCCAGCACCTCCGGACAGGGGGCTTCTAATTCACCCCTCCACTTT
v_call: TRBV7-9
j_call: TRBJ1-6
d_call: TRBD1
clone_size: few

cdr3_aa: CASSVGQFSEQYF
cdr3_nt: TGTGCCAGCAGCGTGGGACAGTTCAGCGAGCAGTACTTC
v_call: TRBV5-4
j_call: TRBJ2-7
d_call: TRBD1
clone_size: -

cdr3_aa: CASSPPAGHRGNTIYF
cdr3_nt: TGTGCCAGCTCACCCCCGGCCGGACACAGGGGAAACACCATATATTTT
v_call: TRBV18
j_call: TRBJ1-3
d_call: -
clone_size: -

cdr3_aa: CASSSNRGRNQPQHF
cdr3_nt: TGTGCCAGCAGCTCAAACAGGGGGCGCAATCAGCCCCAGCATTTT
v_call: TRBV11-2
j_call: TRBJ1-5
d_call: TRBD1
clone_size: -

cdr3_aa: CASSRQGPPYNEQFF
cdr3_nt: TGTGCCAGCAGCCGGCAGGGTCCACCCTACAATGAGCAGTTCTTC
v_call: TRBV7-9
j_call: TRBJ2-1
d_call: -
clone_size: -

cdr3_aa: CASSLASGSTDTQYF
cdr3_nt: TGCGCCAGCAGCTTGGCTAGCGGGAGCACAGATACGCAGTATTTT
v_call: TRBV5-1
j_call: TRBJ2-3
d_call: TRBD2
clone_size: -

cdr3_aa: CASSLGTSGSNEQFF
cdr3_nt: TGTGCCAGCAGTTTAGGCACTAGCGGGAGCAATGAGCAGTTCTTC
v_call: TRBV28
j_call: TRBJ2-1
d_call: TRBD2
clone_size: -

cdr3_aa: CASSRSGSSYNEQFF
cdr3_nt: TGTGCCAGCAGTCGTAGCGGGAGCTCCTACAATGAGCAGTTCTTC
v_call: TRBV27
j_call: TRBJ2-1
d_call: TRBD2
clone_size: -

cdr3_aa: CASSYSRTGAMEQYF
cdr3_nt: TGTGCCAGCAGTTACTCAAGGACAGGGGCGATGGAGCAGTACTTC
v_call: TRBV6-5
j_call: TRBJ2-7
d_call: TRBD1
clone_size: -

cdr3_aa: CASSYRDRLAYEQYF
cdr3_nt: TGTGCCAGCAGTTACCGGGACAGACTCGCCTACGAGCAGTACTTC
v_call: TRBV6-2/TRBV6-3
j_call: TRBJ2-7
d_call: TRBD1
clone_size: once

cdr3_aa: CASSEAAGGPGELFF
cdr3_nt: TGTGCCAGCAGTGAAGCAGCGGGGGGGCCCGGGGAGCTGTTTTTT
v_call: TRBV6-1
j_call: TRBJ2-2
d_call: TRBD2
clone_size: -

cdr3_aa: CASSFGLAGSNEQFF
cdr3_nt: TGTGCCAGCAGTTTCGGACTAGCGGGAAGTAATGAGCAGTTCTTC
v_call: TRBV6-2/TRBV6-3
j_call: TRBJ2-1
d_call: TRBD2
clone_size: -

cdr3_aa: CASSSTGGSYEQYF
cdr3_nt: TGTGCCAGCAGTTCCACAGGGGGCTCATACGAGCAGTACTTC
v_call: TRBV28
j_call: TRBJ2-7
d_call: TRBD1
clone_size: -

cdr3_aa: CASIGPGRFDGYTF
cdr3_nt: TGTGCCAGCATCGGCCCAGGGAGGTTCGATGGCTACACCTTC
v_call: TRBV28
j_call: TRBJ1-2
d_call: -
clone_size: -

cdr3_aa: CASSPRTESPQYF
cdr3_nt: TGTGCCAGCAGCCCCCGGACAGAATCCCCCCAGTACTTC
v_call: TRBV11-2
j_call: TRBJ2-5
d_call: -
clone_size: -

cdr3_aa: CASSAASSGGSYEQYF
cdr3_nt: TGTGCCAGCAGCGCGGCGTCGTCAGGGGGTTCTTACGAGCAGTACTTC
v_call: TRBV5-4
j_call: TRBJ2-7
d_call: TRBD1
clone_size: -

cdr3_aa: CASSEQGASYEQYF
cdr3_nt: TGTGCCAGCAGCGAGCAGGGGGCGTCCTACGAGCAGTACTTC
v_call: TRBV6-6
j_call: TRBJ2-7
d_call: TRBD1
clone_size: once

cdr3_aa: CASSSPGVGLDTQYF
cdr3_nt: TGTGCCAGCAGTTCTCCGGGGGTAGGCCTAGATACGCAGTATTTT
v_call: TRBV28
j_call: TRBJ2-3
d_call: -
clone_size: -

cdr3_aa: CASSLVGGSTGELFF
cdr3_nt: TGTGCCAGCAGCTTAGTAGGGGGATCCACCGGGGAGCTGTTTTTT
v_call: TRBV7-9
j_call: TRBJ2-2
d_call: -
clone_size: -

cdr3_aa: CASSLVSSYEQYF
cdr3_nt: TGCGCCAGCAGCTTGGTGAGCTCCTACGAGCAGTACTTC
v_call: TRBV5-1
j_call: TRBJ2-7
d_call: -
clone_size: once

cdr3_aa: CASSFGRGQNGEQFF
cdr3_nt: TGTGCCAGCAGCTTTGGCAGGGGGCAAAACGGTGAGCAGTTCTTC
v_call: TRBV7-3
j_call: TRBJ2-1
d_call: TRBD1
clone_size: -

cdr3_aa: CASSPSPDRDQETQYF
cdr3_nt: TGTGCCAGCTCCCCTTCGCCGGACAGGGACCAAGAGACCCAGTACTTC
v_call: TRBV27
j_call: TRBJ2-5
d_call: TRBD1
clone_size: -

cdr3_aa: CASSTVTYGYTF
cdr3_nt: TGTGCCAGCAGTACAGTAACCTATGGCTACACCTTC
v_call: TRBV28
j_call: TRBJ1-2
d_call: -
clone_size: -